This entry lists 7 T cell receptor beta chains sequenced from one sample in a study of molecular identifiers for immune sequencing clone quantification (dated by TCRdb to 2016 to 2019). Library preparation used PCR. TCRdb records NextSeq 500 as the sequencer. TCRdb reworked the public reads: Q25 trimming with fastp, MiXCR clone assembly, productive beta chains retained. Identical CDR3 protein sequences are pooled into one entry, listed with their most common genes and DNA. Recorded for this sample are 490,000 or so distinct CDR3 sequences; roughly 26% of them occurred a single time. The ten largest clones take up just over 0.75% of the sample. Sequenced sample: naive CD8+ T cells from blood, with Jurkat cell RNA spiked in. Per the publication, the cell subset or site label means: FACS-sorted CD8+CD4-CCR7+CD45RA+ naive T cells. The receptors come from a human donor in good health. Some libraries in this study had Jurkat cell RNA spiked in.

The CDR3 loop is CASSTMGQGANEKLFF. The CDR3, as DNA: TGTGCCAGCAGCACGATGGGACAGGGGGCTAATGAAAAACTGTTTTTT. The V and J genes are TRBV7-8 and TRBJ1-4, with 11 bases that match TRBD1. The germline gives CDR1 SGHVS, CDR2 FQNEAQ. V lost 5 bases, J lost 3 bases, and 5 bases stayed unmatched. This CDR3 has 16 residues.

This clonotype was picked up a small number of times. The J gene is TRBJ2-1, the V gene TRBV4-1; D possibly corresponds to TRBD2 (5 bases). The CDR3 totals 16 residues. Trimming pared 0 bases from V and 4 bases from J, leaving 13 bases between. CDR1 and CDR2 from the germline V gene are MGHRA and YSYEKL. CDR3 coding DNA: TGCGCCAGCAGCCAAGATTTGGTAGCGAGGTACAATGAGCAGTTCTTC. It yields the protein CASSQDLVARYNEQFF.

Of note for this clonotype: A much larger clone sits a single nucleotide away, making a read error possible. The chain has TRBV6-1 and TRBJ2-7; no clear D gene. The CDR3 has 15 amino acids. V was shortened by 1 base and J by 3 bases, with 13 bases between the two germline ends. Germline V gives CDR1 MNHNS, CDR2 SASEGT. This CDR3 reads CASSEGRAPVYEQYF. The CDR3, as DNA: TGTGCCAGCAGTGAAGGCCGGGCCCCCGTCTACGAGCAGTACTTC.

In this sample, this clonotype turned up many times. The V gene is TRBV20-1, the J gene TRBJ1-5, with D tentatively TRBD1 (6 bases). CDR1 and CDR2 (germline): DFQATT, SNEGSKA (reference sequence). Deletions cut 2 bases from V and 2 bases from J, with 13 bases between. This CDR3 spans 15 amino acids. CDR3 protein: CSARPRGPGNQPQHF. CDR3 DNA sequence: TGCAGTGCTAGACCCAGGGGTCCGGGCAATCAGCCCCAGCATTTT.

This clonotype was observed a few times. CDR3 nucleotide sequence: TGTGCCACCAGTGATTTGAAGGGACAGGGCACCGGGGAGCTGTTTTTT. As protein: CATSDLKGQGTGELFF. J is TRBJ2-2 and V is TRBV24-1, with 9 bases lining up with TRBD1. The CDR3 is made up of 16 amino acids. Germline V CDR1 and CDR2: KGHDR, SFDVKD. V gave up 0 bases and J gave up 4 bases; unmatched junction bases: 2.

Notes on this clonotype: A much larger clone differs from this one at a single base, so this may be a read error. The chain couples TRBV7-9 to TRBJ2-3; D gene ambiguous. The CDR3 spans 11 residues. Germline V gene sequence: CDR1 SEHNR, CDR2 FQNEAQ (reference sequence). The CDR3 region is CASRRIDTQFF. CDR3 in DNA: TGTGCCAGCCGCCGCATCGATACGCAGTTTTTT.

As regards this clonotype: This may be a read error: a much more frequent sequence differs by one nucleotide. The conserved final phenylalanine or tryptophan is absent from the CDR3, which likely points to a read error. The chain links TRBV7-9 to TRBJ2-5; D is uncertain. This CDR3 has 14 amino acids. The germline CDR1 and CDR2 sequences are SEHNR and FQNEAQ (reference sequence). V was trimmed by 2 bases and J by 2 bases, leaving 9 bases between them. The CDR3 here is CASSLLALQETQYS. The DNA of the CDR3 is TGTGCCAGCAGCTTACTGGCACTACAAGAGACCCAGTACTCC.